These 20 T cell receptor beta chains originate from one sample sequenced in a study of regulatory T cells in long-lasting Graves disease. Time point denoted: newly diagnosed GD, antithyroid drugs for less than 3 months. RNA extracted from PBMCs served as the sequencing template. Combining iRepertoire HTBI primers with Arm-PCR of CDR3 regions, the authors built TCR beta libraries. From the multiplex PCR reads, TCRdb called clonotypes with MiXCR, one entry per CDR3 protein. The table has 240,000 or so distinct CDR3 sequences, about 19% seen once; the top ten hold roughly 13%. The sample was peripheral blood mononuclear cells (PBMCs), taken at new diagnosis, from a patient treated with antithyroid drugs. These receptors came from a female donor with Graves disease.

This rearrangement joins TRBV2 to TRBJ1-1; TRBD1 matches 8 bases. CDR3 length: 14 amino acids. With 6 bases clipped from V and 5 bases from J, the junction kept 8 bases outside the gene matches. From germline, CDR1 is SNHLY and CDR2 FYNNEI. DNA of the CDR3: TGTGCCAGCAGGGCCGGGACAGGTTTGACTGAAGCTTTCTTT. Amino acid sequence: CASRAGTGLTEAFF.

Concerning this clonotype: A far larger clone is just one base off, so this is likely a read error. The CDR3 end shows no conserved phenylalanine or tryptophan, and so a read error is likely. This chain joins TRBV7-3 and TRBJ2-7; D not resolved. The CDR3 loop spans 13 amino acids. V lost 5 bases, J lost 6 bases, and 14 bases lay in between. CDR1 is SGHTA and CDR2 is FQGTGA in the germline V gene. CDR3 DNA: TGTGCCAGCAGCCGACCCTCCTCGGGCGAGCAGTACCTC. Its translation is CASSRPSSGEQYL.

This clonotype was observed many times. The chain has TRBV18 and TRBJ2-1, with D possibly matching TRBD1 (6 bases). Looked up from germline, CDR1 is KGHSH and CDR2 is LQKENI. V was trimmed by 5 bases and J by 9 bases, leaving 14 bases between them. The CDR3 loop spans 13 amino acids. The CDR3 bases are TGTGCCAGCTCAGCATTTCTGGACAGTGAGCAGTTCTTC. This encodes CASSAFLDSEQFF.

The rearrangement uses TRBV19 and TRBJ2-6; no firm D call. Germline assignment: CDR1 LNHDA and CDR2 SQIVND (reference sequence). The CDR3 has 15 amino acids. V lost 10 bases, J lost 0 bases, and 13 bases lay in between. CDR3 protein: CATRGVFSGANVLTF. CDR3 DNA: TGTGCCACCCGAGGAGTTTTCTCTGGGGCCAACGTCCTGACTTTC. The complete variable domain, with remaining parts taken from reference TRBV19 and TRBJ2-6, reads DGGITQSPKYLFRKEGQNVTLSCEQNLNHDAMYWYRQDPGQGLRLIYYSQIVNDFQKGDIAEGYSVSREKKESFPLTVTSAQKNPTAFYLCATRGVFSGANVLTFGAGSRLTVL.

V usage is TRBV4-2 and J usage is TRBJ2-3; TRBD1 matches 7 bases. The CDR3 has 17 amino acids. The V gene end was trimmed by 0 bases and the J gene end by 4 bases; junction bases not matched to a gene: 10. CDR1 is LGHNA, CDR2 YNFKEQ, per germline. The CDR3 spells CASSQDDRAQGADTQYF. The CDR3 DNA reads TGTGCCAGCAGCCAAGATGACAGGGCCCAAGGGGCAGATACGCAGTATTTT.

CDR3 in DNA: TGCAGCGTTGATGGGACTAGCGGGGGGGCAGTTTACAATGAGCAGTTCTTC. It specifies CSVDGTSGGAVYNEQFF. The genes are TRBV29-1 and TRBJ2-1; TRBD2 aligns across 16 bases. With V trimmed by 3 bases and J by 4 bases, 6 bases remained unmatched. The V gene's germline CDR1 is SQVTM and CDR2 ANQGSEA. The CDR3 has 17 amino acids.

This clonotype was picked up many times. The CDR3 reads CSATPNTEAFF. The CDR3 coding sequence is TGCAGTGCCACTCCTAACACTGAAGCTTTCTTT. J is TRBJ1-1 and V is TRBV20-1; D is undetermined. Germline V gives CDR1 DFQATT, CDR2 SNEGSKA (reference sequence). V lost 6 bases to trimming and J lost 2 bases, with 7 bases between them. This CDR3 comprises 11 residues.

This clonotype was seen many times. The chain uses TRBV7-9 and TRBJ2-7; weak D call: TRBD1 (6 bases). CDR1 is SEHNR, CDR2 FQNEAQ, per germline (reference sequence). Trimming left V 0 bases short and J 1 base short, with 13 bases between. This CDR3 contains 16 residues. The CDR3 bases are TGTGCCAGCAGCTTAGCTCAGGGGTCGGAATCCTACGAGCAGTACTTC. Its translation: CASSLAQGSESYEQYF.

This chain joins TRBV29-1 and TRBJ1-4; D is unresolved. Per germline, CDR1 SQVTM and CDR2 ANQGSEA. The CDR3 is made up of 16 amino acids. Trimming stripped 1 base from V and 3 bases from J, with 15 bases between. The DNA of the CDR3 is TGCAGCGTTGAAGTGCAGGAGGAGATGCCTAATGAAAAACTGTTTTTT. Translating gives CSVEVQEEMPNEKLFF.

This clonotype has a handful of counts. The V call is TRBV27, the J call TRBJ1-2; D uncertain. Germline assignment: CDR1 MNHEY and CDR2 SMNVEV (reference sequence). The length of the CDR3 is 17 residues. V gave up 8 bases and J gave up 5 bases, with 27 bases separating them. The CDR3 reads CASPCATRAAPNYGYTF. The CDR3 bases are TGTGCCAGCCCTTGTGCCACCCGGGCGGCCCCAAATTATGGCTACACCTTC.

The rearrangement joins TRBV24-1 to TRBJ2-5; D assignment may be TRBD1 or TRBD2 (5 bases each). CDR1 is KGHDR, CDR2 SFDVKD, per germline. V lost 4 bases, J lost 4 bases, and 9 bases lay in between. This CDR3 has 13 amino acids. CDR3 DNA: TGTGCCACCAGTGAGGGACGTCCAGAGACCCAGTACTTC. Translating it yields CATSEGRPETQYF.

The V call is TRBV7-2, the J call TRBJ1-2; D is possibly TRBD1 (5 bases). Germline V gene sequence: CDR1 SGHTA, CDR2 FQGNSA. The CDR3 is made up of 16 amino acids. V was clipped by 0 bases and J by 5 bases, with 16 bases between them. The DNA for the CDR3 is TGTGCCAGCAGCTTAGCGGGGGGAGAGGGTGGGTATGGCTACACCTTC. Protein sequence: CASSLAGGEGGYGYTF.

The rearrangement uses TRBV20-1 and TRBJ2-3; 10 bases match TRBD2. Germline CDR1 and CDR2: DFQATT and SNEGSKA (reference sequence). CDR3 length: 20 amino acids. V dropped 6 bases and J dropped 5; count of bases not matched to a gene: 26. This chain's CDR3 is CSARLGTSVPTVGGVDTQYF. The DNA of the CDR3 is TGCAGTGCCCGGCTGGGGACTAGCGTACCCACTGTGGGTGGGGTAGATACGCAGTATTTT.

This clonotype was detected many times. The chain links TRBV24-1 to TRBJ2-2; D remains unclear. This CDR3 region has 13 residues. Trimming removed 4 bases at V and 1 base at J, with 3 bases between. Germline CDR1 and CDR2: KGHDR and SFDVKD. CDR3 region: CATSDQNTGELFF. As DNA, the CDR3 is TGTGCCACCAGTGACCAGAACACCGGGGAGCTGTTTTTT.

The sample holds a few counts of this clonotype. The chain carries TRBV5-4 and TRBJ2-5; the match to TRBD2 covers 7 bases. The CDR3 loop spans 14 amino acids. V shed 7 bases and J 5 bases; nucleotides not matched to a gene: 11. Germline loops: CDR1 SGHNT, CDR2 YYREEE (reference sequence). The CDR3 region has the DNA TGTGCCAGCTCCCCGGGAGGCTCTAGGGAGACCCAGTACTTC. It codes for CASSPGGSRETQYF.

For this clonotype: A read error may be the cause here, since a much bigger clone is one base away. The rearrangement joins TRBV6-1 to TRBJ2-1, with 7 bases aligning to TRBD2. The germline CDR1 and CDR2 sequences are MNHNS and SASEGT. V was clipped by 6 bases and J by 10 bases; unmatched bases: 12. The CDR3 contains 14 residues. The CDR3 DNA reads as TGTGCCAGCAGGCCGCGGGAGAGTAGCTACGAGCAGTTCTTC. This gives the protein CASRPRESSYEQFF.

The chain joins TRBV4-1 to TRBJ2-1, with 9 bases that match TRBD2. This CDR3 has 19 amino acids. Germline V gene sequence: CDR1 MGHRA, CDR2 YSYEKL. Trimming at V came to 6 bases and at J to 5 bases, leaving 20 bases not matched to a gene. The DNA of the CDR3 is TGCGCCAGCAGTCAGGACGGGACTAGCAGGCCGAGGCCCCACAATGAGCAGTTCTTC. This translates into CASSQDGTSRPRPHNEQFF.

This clonotype was counted a few times. J is TRBJ2-1 and V is TRBV19; 12 positions match TRBD1. The CDR3 has 16 amino acids. Germline V gene data show CDR1 as LNHDA and CDR2 as SQIVND (reference sequence). The V gene end was trimmed by 7 bases and the J gene end by 6 bases; junction bases not matched to a gene: 10. CDR3 coding DNA: TGTGCCAGTACCCCCCGGGACAGGGGGCTGGGCAATGAGCAGTTCTTC. It translates to CASTPRDRGLGNEQFF.

This clonotype was found many times. V usage is TRBV7-3 and J usage is TRBJ2-5; 11 bases fit TRBD2. Per germline, CDR1 SGHTA and CDR2 FQGTGA. J was trimmed by 5 bases and V by 5 bases; bases with no gene match: 7. The CDR3 consists of 15 residues. DNA for the CDR3: TGTGCCAGCAGCCCCCGGGCTAGCGGGGGGGAGACCCAGTACTTC. Translating gives CASSPRASGGETQYF.

Points on this clonotype: This sequence may be a read error, since a much larger clone differs from it by one base. The chain combines TRBV4-2 with TRBJ2-7; D uncertain. The CDR3 sequence is 17 residues long. The V end was cut by 6 bases, the J end by 7 bases, with 28 bases between. Germline loops: CDR1 LGHNA, CDR2 YNFKEQ. Here the CDR3 reads CASRNKKRRESYNEQYF. The CDR3 nucleotides are TGTGCCAGCAGAAACAAGAAGCGCCGAGAGTCCTACAATGAGCAGTACTTC.